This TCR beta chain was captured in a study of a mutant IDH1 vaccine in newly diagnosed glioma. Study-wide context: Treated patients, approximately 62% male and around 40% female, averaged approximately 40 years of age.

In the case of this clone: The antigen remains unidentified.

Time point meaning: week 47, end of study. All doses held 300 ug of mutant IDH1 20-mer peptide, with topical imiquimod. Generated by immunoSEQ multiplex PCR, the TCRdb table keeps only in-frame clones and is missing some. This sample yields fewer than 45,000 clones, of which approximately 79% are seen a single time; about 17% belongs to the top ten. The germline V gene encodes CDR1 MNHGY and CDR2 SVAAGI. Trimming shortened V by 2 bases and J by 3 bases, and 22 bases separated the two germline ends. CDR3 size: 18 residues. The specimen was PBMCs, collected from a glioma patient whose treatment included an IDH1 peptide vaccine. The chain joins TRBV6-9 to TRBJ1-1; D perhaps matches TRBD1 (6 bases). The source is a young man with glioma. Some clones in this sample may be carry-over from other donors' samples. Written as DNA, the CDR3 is TGTGCCAGCAGTTATAAAGGAGACTGGGTCCCAGGGGACACTGAAGCTTTCTTT. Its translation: CASSYKGDWVPGDTEAFF.